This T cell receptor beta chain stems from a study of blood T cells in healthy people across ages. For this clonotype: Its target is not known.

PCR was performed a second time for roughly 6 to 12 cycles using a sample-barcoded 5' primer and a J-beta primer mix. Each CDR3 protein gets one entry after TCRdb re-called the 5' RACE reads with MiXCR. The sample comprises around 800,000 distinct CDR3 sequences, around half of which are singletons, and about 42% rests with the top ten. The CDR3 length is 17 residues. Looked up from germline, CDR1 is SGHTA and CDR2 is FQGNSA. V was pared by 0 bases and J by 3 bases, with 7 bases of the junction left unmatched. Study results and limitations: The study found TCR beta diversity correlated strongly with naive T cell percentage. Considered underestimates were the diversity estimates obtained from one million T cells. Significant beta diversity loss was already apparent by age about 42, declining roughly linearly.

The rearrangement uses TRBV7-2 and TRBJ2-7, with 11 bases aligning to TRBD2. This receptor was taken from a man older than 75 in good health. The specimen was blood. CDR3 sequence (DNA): TGTGCCAGCAGCTTAGCCCTAGCGGGAGGTAGTCACTACGAGCAGTACTTC. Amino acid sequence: CASSLALAGGSHYEQYF.